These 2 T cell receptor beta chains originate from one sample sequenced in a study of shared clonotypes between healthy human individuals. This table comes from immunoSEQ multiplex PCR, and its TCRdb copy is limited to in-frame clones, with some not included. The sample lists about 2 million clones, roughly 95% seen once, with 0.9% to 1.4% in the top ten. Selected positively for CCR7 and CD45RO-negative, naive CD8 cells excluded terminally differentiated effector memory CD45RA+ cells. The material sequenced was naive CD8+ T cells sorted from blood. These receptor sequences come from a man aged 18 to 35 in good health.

CDR3 residues: CASSFRLGSYEQYF. CDR3 in DNA: TGTGCCAGCAGTTTCCGGCTAGGCTCCTACGAGCAGTACTTC. J is TRBJ2-7 and V is TRBV27; D gene ambiguous. Germline lookup yields CDR1 MNHEY and CDR2 SMNVEV (reference sequence). Trimming pared 3 bases from V and 0 bases from J, leaving 9 bases between. The CDR3 runs to 14 residues.

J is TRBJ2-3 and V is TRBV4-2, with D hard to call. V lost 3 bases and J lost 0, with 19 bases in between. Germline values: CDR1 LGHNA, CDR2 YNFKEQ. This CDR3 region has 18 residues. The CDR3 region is CASSQVPRPKSSTDTQYF. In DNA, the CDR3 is TGTGCCAGCAGCCAGGTTCCCAGGCCCAAATCTAGCACAGATACGCAGTATTTT.